Sequencing of this T cell receptor (beta chain) was carried out in a study of control samples from healthy donors and cancer patients. Libraries were prepared by immunoSEQ multiplex PCR; TCRdb keeps only in-frame clonotypes and omits some of them. The sample has about 94,000 clones; 85% to 90% are singletons. This CDR3 is built from 13 residues. Germline CDR1 SQVTM, CDR2 ANQGSEA. J lost 7 bases, V lost 6 bases, and 4 bases had no gene match. The sequence derives from a woman between 45 and 60 years old in good health. V and J are TRBV29-1 and TRBJ2-3; 13 bases map to TRBD2. The sequenced material came from blood. The CDR3 loop is CSVRTSGSNTQYF. DNA of the CDR3: TGCAGCGTCCGGACTAGCGGGAGTAATACGCAGTATTTT.